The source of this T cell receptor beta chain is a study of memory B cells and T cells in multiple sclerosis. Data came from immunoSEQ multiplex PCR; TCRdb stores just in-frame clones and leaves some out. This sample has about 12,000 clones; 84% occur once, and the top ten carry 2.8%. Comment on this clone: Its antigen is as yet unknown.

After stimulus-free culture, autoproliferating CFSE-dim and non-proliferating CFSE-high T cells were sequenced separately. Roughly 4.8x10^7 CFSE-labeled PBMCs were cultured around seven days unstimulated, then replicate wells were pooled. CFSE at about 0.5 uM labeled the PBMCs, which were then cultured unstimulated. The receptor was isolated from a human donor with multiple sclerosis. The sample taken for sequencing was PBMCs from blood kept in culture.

In DNA form, the CDR3 reads TGCAGTGCTGAATCTAACACTGAAGCTTTCTTT. Amino acid sequence: CSAESNTEAFF. This sequence joins TRBV20-1 and TRBJ1-1; D gene uncertain. The CDR3 covers 11 residues. CDR1 is DFQATT, CDR2 SNEGSKA, per germline (reference sequence). The V and J ends lost 5 bases and 2 bases respectively, with 6 bases between them.